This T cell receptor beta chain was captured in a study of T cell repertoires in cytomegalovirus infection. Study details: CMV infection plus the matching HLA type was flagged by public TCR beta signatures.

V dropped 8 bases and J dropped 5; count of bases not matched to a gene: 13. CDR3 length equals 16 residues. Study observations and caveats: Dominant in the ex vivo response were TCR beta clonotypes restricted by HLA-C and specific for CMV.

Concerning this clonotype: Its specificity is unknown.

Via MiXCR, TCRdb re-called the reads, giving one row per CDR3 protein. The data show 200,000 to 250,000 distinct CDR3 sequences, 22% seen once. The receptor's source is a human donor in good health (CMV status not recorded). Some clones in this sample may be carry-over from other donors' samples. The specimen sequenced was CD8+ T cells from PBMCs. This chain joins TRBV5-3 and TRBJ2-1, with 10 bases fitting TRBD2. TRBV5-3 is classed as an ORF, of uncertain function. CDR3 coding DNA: TGTGCCAGCAGCGGCGATAGCGGGGGGCTTCACAATGAGCAGTTCTTC. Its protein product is CASSGDSGGLHNEQFF.